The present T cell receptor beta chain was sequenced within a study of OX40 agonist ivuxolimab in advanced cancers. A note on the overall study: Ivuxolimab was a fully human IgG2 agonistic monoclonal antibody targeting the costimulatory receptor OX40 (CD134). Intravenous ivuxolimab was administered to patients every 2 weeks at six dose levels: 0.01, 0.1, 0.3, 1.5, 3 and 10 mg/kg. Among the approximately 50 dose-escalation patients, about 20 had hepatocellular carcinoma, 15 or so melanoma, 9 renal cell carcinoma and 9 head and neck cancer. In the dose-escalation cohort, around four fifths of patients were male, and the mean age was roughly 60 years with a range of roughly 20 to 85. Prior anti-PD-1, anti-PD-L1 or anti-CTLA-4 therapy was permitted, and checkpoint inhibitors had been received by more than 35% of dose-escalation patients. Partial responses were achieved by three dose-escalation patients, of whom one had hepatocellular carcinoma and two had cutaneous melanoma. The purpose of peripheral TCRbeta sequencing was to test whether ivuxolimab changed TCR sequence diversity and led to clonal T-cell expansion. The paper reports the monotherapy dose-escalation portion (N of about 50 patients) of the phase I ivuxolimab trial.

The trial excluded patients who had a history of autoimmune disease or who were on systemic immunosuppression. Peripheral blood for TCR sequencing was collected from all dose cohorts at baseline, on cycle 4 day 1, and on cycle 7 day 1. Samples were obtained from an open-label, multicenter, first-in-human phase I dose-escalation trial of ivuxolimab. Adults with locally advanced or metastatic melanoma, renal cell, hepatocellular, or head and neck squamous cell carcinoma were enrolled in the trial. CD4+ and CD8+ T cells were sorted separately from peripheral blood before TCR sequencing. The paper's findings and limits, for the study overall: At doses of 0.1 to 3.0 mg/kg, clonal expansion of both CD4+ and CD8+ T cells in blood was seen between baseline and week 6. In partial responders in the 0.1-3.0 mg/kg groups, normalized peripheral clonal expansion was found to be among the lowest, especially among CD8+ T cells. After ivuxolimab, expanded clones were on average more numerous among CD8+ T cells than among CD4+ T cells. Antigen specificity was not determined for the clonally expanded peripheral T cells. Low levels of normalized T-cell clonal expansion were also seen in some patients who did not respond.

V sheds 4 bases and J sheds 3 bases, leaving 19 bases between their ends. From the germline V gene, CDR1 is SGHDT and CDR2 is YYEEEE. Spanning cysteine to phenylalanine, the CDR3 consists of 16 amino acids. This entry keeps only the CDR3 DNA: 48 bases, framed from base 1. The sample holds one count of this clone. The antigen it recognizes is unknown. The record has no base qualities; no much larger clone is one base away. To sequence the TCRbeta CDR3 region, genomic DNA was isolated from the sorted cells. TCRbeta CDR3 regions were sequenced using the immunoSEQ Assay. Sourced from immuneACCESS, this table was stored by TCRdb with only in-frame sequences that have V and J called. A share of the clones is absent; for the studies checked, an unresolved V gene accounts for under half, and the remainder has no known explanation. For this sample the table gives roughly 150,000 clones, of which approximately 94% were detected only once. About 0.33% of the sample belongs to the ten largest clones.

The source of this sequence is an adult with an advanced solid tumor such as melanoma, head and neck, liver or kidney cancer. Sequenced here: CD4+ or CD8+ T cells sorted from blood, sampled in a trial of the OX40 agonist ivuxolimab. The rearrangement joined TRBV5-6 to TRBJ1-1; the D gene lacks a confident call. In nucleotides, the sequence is TGTGCCAGCAGCCCGGGCCGAGAAACGCCGTACACTGAAGCTTTCTTT. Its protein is CASSPGRETPYTEAFF.